A selection of T cell receptor beta chains follows, all from one sample in a study of blood T cell repertoires in COVID-19. Libraries were prepared by immunoSEQ multiplex PCR; TCRdb keeps only in-frame clonotypes and omits some of them. This repertoire shows 250,000 to 350,000 clones, approximately 90% found once; its top ten account for approximately 6%. The source material was peripheral blood. These receptor sequences come from a woman aged 45-60 years with COVID-19, enrolled during active disease. CDR3s include the opening cysteine and the closing phenylalanine or tryptophan. Fields, in order: clone size, D gene, J gene, V gene, CDR3 protein, CDR3 DNA. The D gene is left open where the match is weak. Clone size is shown for a subset of rows, as once, few, many or a class of expanded clone.

>once|NA|TRBJ2-3|TRBV29-1
CSVERGRRGDTQYF
TGCAGCGTAGAGAGGGGACGGAGGGGAGATACGCAGTATTTT
>NA|TRBD2|TRBJ2-7|TRBV20-1
CSASGLAGPSYEQYF
TGCAGTGCCAGTGGGCTAGCGGGGCCTTCCTACGAGCAGTACTTC
>NA|NA|TRBJ1-1|TRBV15
CATSTATAADTEAFF
TGTGCCACCAGCACCGCGACGGCCGCGGACACTGAAGCTTTCTTT
>NA|TRBD2|TRBJ2-1|TRBV11-3
CASSLIAGVNEQFF
TGTGCCAGCAGCTTAATAGCGGGAGTCAATGAGCAGTTCTTC
>once|NA|TRBJ1-2|TRBV12-3/TRBV12-4
CASSFSREFGYTF
TGTGCCAGCAGTTTTTCCCGGGAGTTTGGCTACACCTTC
>NA|TRBD1|TRBJ2-7|TRBV5-1
CASSLVTGGHYEQYF
TGCGCCAGCAGCTTGGTAACAGGGGGCCACTACGAGCAGTACTTC
>NA|NA|TRBJ2-7|TRBV12-5
CASAPLPYEQYF
TGTGCTAGTGCCCCCCTTCCCTACGAGCAGTACTTC
>once|NA|TRBJ2-1|TRBV5-6
CASSSRRIPWVYNEQFF
TGTGCCAGCAGTTCTAGACGGATACCATGGGTATACAATGAGCAGTTCTTC
>once|TRBD1|TRBJ2-2|TRBV6-5
CGDRGGVRAGELFF
TGTGGGGACAGGGGAGGTGTAAGAGCCGGGGAGCTGTTTTTT
>NA|TRBD1|TRBJ2-7|TRBV18
CASSPGTGGLYEQYF
TGTGCCAGCTCACCGGGGACAGGGGGCCTTTACGAGCAGTACTTC
>NA|NA|TRBJ2-2|TRBV30
CAWSVGAVLATGELFF
TGTGCCTGGAGTGTTGGCGCGGTCCTGGCCACCGGGGAGCTGTTTTTT
>NA|TRBD1|TRBJ2-5|TRBV6-5
CASSYSTPEQGETQYF
TGTGCCAGCAGTTACTCGACCCCGGAACAGGGGGAGACCCAGTACTTC
>many|NA|TRBJ2-2|TRBV4-1
CASSQVGTGGSGELFF
TGCGCCAGCAGCCAAGTGGGGACCGGAGGGAGCGGGGAGCTGTTTTTT
>NA|NA|TRBJ1-1|TRBV5-6
CASSSWTMNTEAFF
TGTGCCAGCAGCTCCTGGACAATGAACACTGAAGCTTTCTTT
>NA|TRBD2|TRBJ2-7|TRBV11-1
CASSLAGGRTYEQYF
TGTGCCAGCAGCTTAGCGGGCGGGAGAACCTACGAGCAGTACTTC
>NA|TRBD1|TRBJ1-2|TRBV7-2
CASSPRDRYGYTF
TGTGCCAGCAGCCCCCGGGACAGATATGGCTACACCTTC
>NA|NA|TRBJ2-1|TRBV4-2
CASSTQNNEQFF
TGTGCCAGCAGCACTCAAAACAATGAGCAGTTCTTC
>NA|NA|TRBJ1-2|TRBV5-1
CASRSGDGSTYGYTF
TGCGCCAGCAGAAGCGGGGACGGATCGACCTATGGCTACACCTTC
>NA|NA|TRBJ2-7|TRBV27
CASSFTGSRSYEQYF
TGTGCCAGCAGCTTTACAGGGTCCCGATCCTACGAGCAGTACTTC
>NA|NA|TRBJ1-5|TRBV6-5
CASSQGSHSNQPQHF
TGTGCCAGCAGCCAGGGGTCTCACAGTAATCAGCCCCAGCATTTT
>NA|NA|TRBJ2-3|TRBV4-1
CASSQERDTFSDTQYF
TGCGCCAGCAGCCAAGAACGGGACACTTTCTCAGATACGCAGTATTTT
>NA|TRBD1|TRBJ1-1|TRBV29-1
CSAGQMNTEAFF
TGCAGCGCGGGACAGATGAACACTGAAGCTTTCTTT
>NA|TRBD2|TRBJ2-5|TRBV3-1/TRBV3-2
CASSQGQSGGGRGETQYF
TGTGCCAGCAGCCAAGGGCAGTCGGGCGGCGGGAGGGGAGAGACCCAGTACTTC
>NA|NA|TRBJ2-4|TRBV10-3
CAISEGGTGVAKNIQYF
TGTGCCATCAGTGAGGGGGGGACTGGGGTAGCCAAAAACATTCAGTACTTC
>NA|NA|TRBJ1-5|TRBV27
CASSLYRTEPQPQHF
TGTGCCAGCAGTTTGTACAGGACGGAGCCTCAGCCCCAGCATTTT
>few|NA|TRBJ1-5|TRBV4-1
CASSQDSNSNQPQHF
TGCGCCAGCAGCCAAGATTCAAATTCCAATCAGCCCCAGCATTTT
>NA|NA|TRBJ1-5|TRBV5-1
CASSLGQGRPTHSNQPQHF
TGCGCCAGCAGCTTGGGGCAGGGAAGACCTACTCATAGCAATCAGCCCCAGCATTTT
>NA|NA|TRBJ2-7|TRBV4-2
CASSPLTGEAEQYF
TGTGCCAGCAGCCCGCTCACAGGGGAGGCCGAGCAGTACTTC
>NA|NA|TRBJ1-1|TRBV18
CASSPPTTEEAFF
TGTGCCAGCTCACCACCGACGACAGAAGAAGCTTTCTTT
>few|TRBD1|TRBJ1-6|TRBV9
CASSAQTGINSPLHF
TGTGCCAGCAGCGCTCAGACAGGGATAAATTCACCCCTCCACTTT
>NA|NA|TRBJ1-2|TRBV20-1
CSASRVLPGQQGYTF
TGCAGTGCTAGTCGCGTACTACCGGGACAACAAGGCTACACCTTC
>NA|NA|TRBJ2-3|TRBV2
CASKGVFTDTQYF
TGTGCCAGCAAAGGGGTTTTTACAGATACGCAGTATTTT
>NA|NA|TRBJ2-7|TRBV10-3
CAISGTGGGGGSYEQYF
TGTGCCATCAGTGGGACGGGAGGGGGCGGAGGGTCCTACGAGCAGTACTTC
>NA|TRBD2|TRBJ2-7|TRBV5-1
CASSLVSGRAASYEQYF
TGCGCCAGCAGCTTAGTTAGCGGGAGGGCTGCCTCCTACGAGCAGTACTTC
>NA|TRBD1|TRBJ2-1|TRBV5-6
CASSTGQGSYNEQFF
TGTGCCAGCAGCACCGGACAGGGATCCTACAATGAGCAGTTCTTC
>NA|TRBD2|TRBJ2-3|TRBV4-3
CASPSPGGGTDTQYF
TGCGCCAGCCCTTCCCCGGGGGGTGGCACAGATACGCAGTATTTT
>NA|TRBD2|TRBJ2-1|TRBV27
CASTRSGLAVRVGNEQFF
TGTGCCAGTACTCGATCGGGACTAGCGGTTAGGGTGGGGAATGAGCAGTTCTTC
>NA|NA|TRBJ2-2|TRBV4-1
CASSQEVGLLRTGELFF
TGCGCCAGCAGCCAAGAAGTCGGACTACTCCGAACCGGGGAGCTGTTTTTT
>once|TRBD1|TRBJ2-3|TRBV30
CAWSVGTGGTDTQYF
TGTGCCTGGAGTGTAGGGACAGGGGGCACAGATACGCAGTATTTT
>NA|NA|TRBJ2-6|TRBV15
CATSGWDIISGANVLTF
TGTGCCACCAGCGGATGGGACATCATCTCTGGGGCCAACGTCCTGACTTTC
>once|NA|TRBJ2-5|TRBV18
CASSQGGRKETQYF
TGTGCCAGCTCCCAAGGAGGGAGGAAAGAGACCCAGTACTTC
>NA|NA|TRBJ2-5|TRBV7-2
CASSSNRDFWETQYF
TGTGCCAGCAGCTCAAACCGGGACTTTTGGGAGACCCAGTACTTC
>NA|NA|TRBJ1-2|TRBV18
CASSPLGAAGYTF
TGTGCCAGCTCACCGTTGGGGGCGGCTGGCTACACCTTC
>NA|NA|TRBJ2-7|TRBV19
CATSWGVSYEQYF
TGTGCCACCTCATGGGGGGTATCCTACGAGCAGTACTTC
>NA|TRBD1|TRBJ1-2|TRBV6-2/TRBV6-3
CASSQTGGTSNYGYTF
TGTGCCAGCAGCCAGACAGGGGGGACGTCTAACTATGGCTACACCTTC
>few|NA|TRBJ1-3|TRBV19
CASSISSAGAAGNTIYF
TGTGCCAGTAGTATCTCAAGTGCGGGGGCGGCTGGAAACACCATATATTTT
>NA|TRBD2|TRBJ2-3|TRBV6-2/TRBV6-3
CASSYSRSGRAGDTQYF
TGTGCCAGCAGTTATTCGCGTAGCGGGAGGGCTGGAGATACGCAGTATTTT
>NA|TRBD1|TRBJ1-2|TRBV5-1
CASSLGGPGQLLYGYTF
TGCGCCAGCAGCTTGGGGGGACCGGGACAGCTCCTCTATGGCTACACCTTC
>NA|TRBD2|TRBJ2-7|TRBV11-2
CASSLVTSVDYEQYF
TGTGCCAGCAGCTTAGTAACTAGCGTCGACTACGAGCAGTACTTC
>NA|NA|TRBJ1-1|TRBV6-1
CASSETGEGTEAFF
TGTGCCAGCAGTGAAACGGGGGAAGGCACTGAAGCTTTCTTT
>NA|TRBD1|TRBJ2-1|TRBV9
CASSSRQGANNEQFF
TGTGCCAGCAGCTCTCGACAGGGGGCAAACAATGAGCAGTTCTTC
>NA|NA|TRBJ2-4|TRBV6-2/TRBV6-3
CASSYSGQAGVIQYF
TGTGCCAGCAGTTACTCTGGGCAGGCCGGTGTCATTCAGTACTTC
>NA|NA|TRBJ2-4|TRBV7-3
CASSDFGGGLAKNIQYF
TGTGCCAGCAGCGACTTTGGCGGGGGCTTAGCCAAAAACATTCAGTACTTC
>NA|TRBD1|TRBJ1-2|TRBV7-9
CASSRGTGDYGYTF
TGTGCCAGCAGCCGGGGGACAGGAGACTATGGCTACACCTTC
>many|NA|TRBJ1-5|TRBV5-5
CASSLAGRYQPQHF
TGTGCCAGCAGCTTGGCAGGGCGATATCAGCCCCAGCATTTT
>NA|NA|TRBJ2-3|TRBV5-5
CASSFRADVFTDTQYF
TGTGCCAGCAGCTTCAGAGCGGACGTCTTTACAGATACGCAGTATTTT
>NA|TRBD1|TRBJ1-1|TRBV4-2
CASSQPLGQGGMNTEAFF
TGTGCCAGCAGCCAGCCCTTAGGACAGGGGGGAATGAACACTGAAGCTTTCTTT
>few|NA|TRBJ1-2|TRBV20-1
CSVGGWEGYTF
TGCAGTGTTGGGGGCTGGGAAGGCTACACCTTC
>NA|NA|TRBJ1-1|TRBV5-4
CASSLGAGGINTEAFF
TGTGCCAGCAGCTTGGGGGCGGGGGGTATAAACACTGAAGCTTTCTTT